These T cell receptor beta chains were read from a single sample in a study of cytomegalovirus exposure and HLA in healthy donors. Assay: immunoSEQ multiplex PCR; the TCRdb copy retains only in-frame clones and omits some. The sample lists a few hundred thousand clones; around three quarters were seen once. The material sequenced was PBMCs. The receptors here all came from a man aged 40-49 years in good health and CMV-seronegative. Both conserved end residues are part of each CDR3. The order of the fields is V gene, D gene, J gene, CDR3 length, clone size, CDR3 DNA, CDR3 protein. A D gene is named only where the DNA matches it firmly. Clone size, where shown, is once, few, many, or a class for clones that have expanded.

TRBV29-1,TRBD1,TRBJ2-1,15,.,TGCAGCGTTGATTCTACAGGGGGCTACCTCAATGAGCAGTTCTTC,CSVDSTGGYLNEQFF
TRBV19,TRBD1,TRBJ2-7,14,.,TGTGCCAGTAGTTCTAGACAGGGGTCCTACGAGCAGTACTTC,CASSSRQGSYEQYF
TRBV2,TRBD1,TRBJ1-5,14,few,TGTGCCAGCAGTACGACAGGGAGCAATCAGCCCCAGCATTTT,CASSTTGSNQPQHF
TRBV6-5,TRBD1,TRBJ1-6,14,.,TGTGCCAGCAGGCCACAGGGGTTAGGGTCACCCCTCCACTTT,CASRPQGLGSPLHF
TRBV7-9,.,TRBJ2-7,14,.,TGTTCCAGCACCCCCGGACAGTCATCCTACGAGCAGTACTTC,CSSTPGQSSYEQYF
TRBV2,.,TRBJ2-1,15,.,TGTGCCAGCAGTGAAGGGAGGGCCTCCTACAATGAGCAGTTCTTC,CASSEGRASYNEQFF
TRBV6-1,.,TRBJ2-5,13,.,TGTGCCAGCAGGGCCTCAGGGCTCCAGACCCAGTACTTC,CASRASGLQTQYF
TRBV19,TRBD2,TRBJ2-1,16,.,TGTGCCAGTAGTATTGTTGGTAGCGGGTTCCGCAATGAGCAGTTCTTC,CASSIVGSGFRNEQFF
TRBV19,TRBD2,TRBJ2-1,11,.,TGTGCCAGTAGTTCACGGGGGGGGGAGTTCTTC,CASSSRGGEFF
TRBV6-5,.,TRBJ2-2,15,.,TGTGCCAGCAGCCGCCACCTTACAGGGACCGGGGAGCTGTTTTTT,CASSRHLTGTGELFF
TRBV9,.,TRBJ2-5,13,once,TGTGCCAGCAGCGTGGGGGGTGAGGAGACCCAGTACTTC,CASSVGGEETQYF
TRBV5-5,TRBD1,TRBJ1-1,12,.,TGTGCCAGCAGCCCCGGACAGGGGAGAGCTTTCTTT,CASSPGQGRAFF
TRBV7-3,TRBD2,TRBJ2-3,17,.,TGTGCCAGCAGCCCCGGGTCTAGCGGGAAAGTCGGAGATACGCAGTATTTT,CASSPGSSGKVGDTQYF
TRBV18,.,TRBJ2-7,14,.,TGTGCCAGCTCACCTACGGGTTCAACCTACGAGCAGTACTTC,CASSPTGSTYEQYF
TRBV7-2,TRBD1,TRBJ1-2,15,.,TGTGCCAGCAGCGCGACAGGGGCGAGGGCCTTTGGCTACACCTTC,CASSATGARAFGYTF
TRBV7-9,TRBD1,TRBJ1-2,16,once,TGTGCCAGCAGCACGGGACAGGGCTTAACGGGTTATGGCTACACCTTC,CASSTGQGLTGYGYTF
TRBV5-6,.,TRBJ1-3,14,.,TGTGCCAGCAGCTTCGGGGGGCGCGAGGACACCATATATTTT,CASSFGGREDTIYF
TRBV18,TRBD2,TRBJ2-1,19,.,TGTGCCAGCTCACCACAGCGGGTACCGGGACTAGCAGCTTACAATGAGCAGTTCTTC,CASSPQRVPGLAAYNEQFF
TRBV7-2,TRBD1,TRBJ1-4,16,once,TGTGCCAGCACCCGAGGACAGGGGGCAACTAATGAAAAACTGTTTTTT,CASTRGQGATNEKLFF
TRBV11-1,TRBD1,TRBJ2-7,12,.,TGTGCCAGCAGCTCGACAGGGTTCGAGCAGTACTTC,CASSSTGFEQYF
TRBV9,TRBD2,TRBJ2-7,15,.,TGTGCCAGCAGCGCGGGGACTAGCGGAACCTACGAGCAGTACTTC,CASSAGTSGTYEQYF
TRBV25-1,.,TRBJ1-1,12,.,TGTGCCAGCAGGCAAGGGGGGGGCGAAGCTTTCTTT,CASRQGGGEAFF
TRBV10-3,.,TRBJ1-3,17,once,TGTGCCATCAGTGAGAGGGGCTCAGGGCACTCTGGAAACACCATATATTTT,CAISERGSGHSGNTIYF
TRBV28,TRBD1,TRBJ1-3,16,.,TGTGCCAGCAGTTTAACCGGGACAGGCACTGGAAACACCATATATTTT,CASSLTGTGTGNTIYF
TRBV19,.,TRBJ2-1,15,.,TGTGCCAGGCCGAAGCTGATGAGCTCCTACAATGAGCAGTTCTTC,CARPKLMSSYNEQFF
TRBV28,.,TRBJ2-1,14,.,TGTGCCAGCGGCTTACTAGGCTCCTACAATGAGCAGTTCTTC,CASGLLGSYNEQFF
TRBV19,TRBD1,TRBJ2-7,13,.,TGTGCCAGTAGCGGCGACAGGGACTACGAGCAGTACTTC,CASSGDRDYEQYF
TRBV19,TRBD1,TRBJ1-5,15,.,TGTGCCAGTACCCTCGACAGGGCAGTAAATCAGCCCCAGCATTTT,CASTLDRAVNQPQHF
TRBV27,.,TRBJ2-1,15,large,TGTGCCAGCAGTGTGGTCGCTAGCTCCTACAATGAGCAGTTCTTC,CASSVVASSYNEQFF
TRBV29-1,.,TRBJ1-1,13,.,TGCAGCGTTGTTGGAGGGACCAACACCGAAGCTTTCTTT,CSVVGGTNTEAFF
TRBV5-4,.,TRBJ2-7,15,.,TGTGCCAGCAGCAGTAGCGGCCTCATCTCCTACGAGCAGTACTTC,CASSSSGLISYEQYF
TRBV6-1,.,TRBJ2-3,11,.,TGTGCCAGCAGGCGGTTAGATACGCAGTATTTT,CASRRLDTQYF
TRBV6-5,TRBD1,TRBJ1-1,12,.,TGTGCCAGCAGTTACCGGACAGGGTTGGCTTTCTTT,CASSYRTGLAFF
TRBV2,TRBD2,TRBJ2-6,19,.,TGTGCCAGCGAACGGACTAGCGGAAGAACGGCGGCTGGGGCCAACGTCCTGACTTTC,CASERTSGRTAAGANVLTF
TRBV18,.,TRBJ2-2,16,.,TGTGCCAGCTCACCCTGGGACATTAGTAACACCGGGGAGCTGTTTTTT,CASSPWDISNTGELFF
TRBV4-1,.,TRBJ1-1,15,.,TGCGCCAGCAGCCAAGGGGTGTTGGGAGACACTGAAGCTTTCTTT,CASSQGVLGDTEAFF
TRBV7-7,.,TRBJ2-7,16,.,TGTGCCAGCAGCTTACGCGGGACAGAAGGCACCTACGAGCAGTACTTC,CASSLRGTEGTYEQYF
TRBV10-1,.,TRBJ2-2,16,.,TGCGCCAGCAGTGAAACCCAGGACTGGAGTCTCGGGGAGCTGTTTTTT,CASSETQDWSLGELFF
TRBV19,.,TRBJ2-2,13,.,TGTGCCAGTGCCGTTAGATTTGCCGGGGAGCTGTTTTTT,CASAVRFAGELFF
TRBV4-1,.,TRBJ2-7,14,.,TGCGCCAGCAGCCAATTACAGGGCTCCCACGAGCAGTACTTC,CASSQLQGSHEQYF
TRBV29-1,TRBD1,TRBJ2-1,15,.,TGCAGCGTTGGGACAGGGGGGTTATACTACAATGAGCAGTTCTTC,CSVGTGGLYYNEQFF
TRBV4-3,.,TRBJ2-1,16,.,TGCGCCAGCAGCCAAGATTTAGCCCGACCGTACAATGAGCAGTTCTTC,CASSQDLARPYNEQFF
TRBV29-1,TRBD2,TRBJ2-5,12,few,TGCAGCGTGGCCCAAGCCCTAGCGGGGGAGTACTTC,CSVAQALAGEYF
TRBV5-1,TRBD2,TRBJ2-2,15,once,TGCGCCAGCAGCTTGTCTAGCGGGAACACCGGGGAGCTGTTTTTT,CASSLSSGNTGELFF
TRBV5-1,TRBD2,TRBJ2-1,16,.,TGCGCCAGCAGCTTGGCCGCGGGAGGAACCTACAATGAGCAGTTCTTC,CASSLAAGGTYNEQFF
TRBV7-8,TRBD2,TRBJ2-7,16,.,TGTGCCAGCACTCCCGGACTAGCGGGGGGGCAAGACGAGCAGTACTTC,CASTPGLAGGQDEQYF
TRBV27,TRBD1,TRBJ1-6,16,.,TGTGCCAGCAGTTCGGGACAGGGGACCTATAATTCACCCCTCCACTTT,CASSSGQGTYNSPLHF
TRBV9,TRBD2,TRBJ2-3,16,.,TGTGCCAGCAGCGTTCCGCGAGCGGGAGGGCCAAATACGCAGTATTTT,CASSVPRAGGPNTQYF
TRBV9,TRBD1,TRBJ2-7,15,.,TGTGCCAGCAGCGTAGGGGGGGACAGGGCCTACGAGCAGTACTTC,CASSVGGDRAYEQYF
TRBV6-6,.,TRBJ1-4,13,few,TGTGCCGGTCAGGTCCGAAGGGGTGAAAAACTGTTTTTT,CAGQVRRGEKLFF
TRBV30,TRBD1,TRBJ2-7,13,few,TGTGCCTGGAGCCACAGGGGGCCGGGGGAGCAGTACTTC,CAWSHRGPGEQYF
TRBV4-1,TRBD1,TRBJ1-1,14,few,TGCGCCAGCAGCCCGGGACAGGGGAACACTGAAGCTTTCTTT,CASSPGQGNTEAFF
TRBV19,.,TRBJ2-2,14,once,TGTGCCAGTAGTATAGATCGAGCTTCCGGGGAGCTGTTTTTT,CASSIDRASGELFF
TRBV19,.,TRBJ1-1,13,.,TGTGCCAGTAGCTGGGGGGTGAACACTGAAGCTTTCTTT,CASSWGVNTEAFF